Listed here is a single T cell receptor beta chain. Its antigen is undetermined. Time point defined: persistent/refractory GD, antithyroid drugs over 5 years with positive TRAb. Scientists built the TCR library using RNA that was extracted from PBMCs. To make TCR beta libraries, researchers used iRepertoire HTBI primers and Arm-PCR of CDR3 regions. MiXCR, applied by TCRdb to the multiplex PCR reads, yields one record per CDR3 protein. The sample holds approximately 400,000 distinct CDR3 sequences, about a quarter seen once. This record comes from a study of regulatory T cells in long-lasting Graves disease. This CDR3 comprises 13 residues. Germline CDR1 reads SNHLY; CDR2 reads FYNNEI. V shed 3 bases and J 6 bases; nucleotides not matched to a gene: 4. Findings of the study overall: Comparison showed that persistent patients shared more public clonotypes (roughly 2,500) than new patients (about 970).

The input for sequencing was peripheral blood mononuclear cells (PBMCs), taken when the disease was refractory, from a patient treated with antithyroid drugs. V usage is TRBV2 and J usage is TRBJ1-1; 7 bases align to TRBD1. This receptor was obtained from a female donor with Graves disease. The CDR3, as DNA: TGTGCCAGCAGTGACCGACAGGGTGCTGAAGCTTTCTTT. Amino acids: CASSDRQGAEAFF.